The 27 T cell receptor beta chains given below trace back to one sample, sequenced in a study of T-cell reconstitution after alpha-beta-depleted transplantation in children. As it was prepared, the TCRbeta library received unique molecular identifiers. Each CDR3 protein gets one entry after TCRdb re-called the PCR reads with MiXCR. The table lists approximately 980,000 distinct CDR3 sequences, 25% to 30% of them singletons, with more than 25% in the top ten. The input for sequencing was PBMCs, mostly from graft donor cells, taken 360 days after TCRalphabeta/CD19-depleted stem cell transplant. These receptors were obtained from a boy younger than two who had a stem cell transplant for SCID, so the T cells may come from the graft donor.

This clonotype was detected only once. The CDR3 DNA reads as TGTGCCAGCAGTCTACGGACTAGCGGGGGTGTAACAGATACGCAGTATTTT. This sequence encodes CASSLRTSGGVTDTQYF. The chain employs TRBV27 and TRBJ2-3; 13 nucleotides align to TRBD2. The V gene's germline CDR1 is MNHEY and CDR2 SMNVEV (reference sequence). There are 17 residues in the CDR3. V shed 5 bases and J 3 bases; nucleotides not matched to a gene: 8.

This sequence joins TRBV20-1 and TRBJ2-1; 9 positions match TRBD2. This CDR3 region has 17 residues. J gave up 0 bases and V 2 bases, and 8 bases lay outside the gene matches. The germline V gene encodes CDR1 DFQATT and CDR2 SNEGSKA (reference sequence). CDR3 protein: CSARSGFSGSSYNEQFF. The CDR3, as DNA: TGCAGTGCTAGATCTGGGTTTAGCGGGAGCTCCTACAATGAGCAGTTCTTC.

This clonotype has at least ten counts. The rearrangement joins TRBV28 to TRBJ2-3; TRBD2 agrees at 7 bases. Trimming took 11 bases from V and 5 from J; bases not matched to a gene: 10. Germline V lookup: CDR1 MDHEN, CDR2 SYDVKM. This CDR3 has 13 amino acids. The CDR3 DNA is TGTGCCGCCCGGGCGGGGGTAAAAGATACGCAGTATTTT. Translating gives CAARAGVKDTQYF.

The table lists this clonotype with many counts. The chain recombines TRBV28 with TRBJ1-5, with D unclear. V dropped 1 base and J dropped 7 bases, with 17 bases sitting between them. Germline V gene lookup returns CDR1 MDHEN and CDR2 SYDVKM. The CDR3 has 16 residues. CDR3 sequence: CASSLFSRLLWQPQHF. DNA for the CDR3: TGTGCCAGCAGTTTATTCTCACGGCTTTTATGGCAGCCCCAGCATTTT.

This clonotype was recorded a few times. CDR3 amino acids: CAPIPGDGADTQYF. The CDR3, as DNA: TGTGCCCCAATTCCGGGCGACGGTGCAGATACGCAGTATTTT. This chain connects TRBV6-2 or TRBV6-3 to TRBJ2-3; D gene ambiguous. The germline V and J ends were trimmed by 11 bases and 4 bases, with 19 bases remaining between them. The germline V gene has CDR1 MNHEY and CDR2 SVGEGT. This CDR3 has 14 residues.

The chain has TRBV29-1 and TRBJ1-4, with a possible D match to TRBD1 (5 bases). V lost 4 bases, J lost 8 bases, and 20 bases lay in between. This CDR3 is built from 15 residues. The germline gives CDR1 SQVTM, CDR2 ANQGSEA. Here the CDR3 reads CSVAQDPAGGEKLFF. Written as DNA, the CDR3 is TGCAGCGTTGCGCAGGACCCCGCGGGGGGAGAAAAACTGTTTTTT.

This clonotype was counted a few times. The rearrangement joins TRBV28 to TRBJ2-7; no clear D. Trimming took 7 bases from V and 4 from J, leaving 17 bases between them. The germline V gene encodes CDR1 MDHEN and CDR2 SYDVKM. CDR3 size: 14 residues. CDR3 in DNA: TGTGCCAGCACCCCCGCCCTTAGGGCTTACGAGCAGTACTTC. Amino acids: CASTPALRAYEQYF.

The genes are TRBV10-3 and TRBJ2-1; TRBD2 matches at 9 bases. Trimming cost V 10 bases and J 6 bases; bases outside gene matches: 13. Per germline, CDR1 ENHRY and CDR2 SYGVKD. This CDR3 is built from 15 residues. DNA of the CDR3: TGTGCCACCGACGCGGGCGGGGGGGCCGGCAATGAGCAGTTCTTC. This codes for CATDAGGGAGNEQFF.

The chain combines TRBV6-5 with TRBJ2-1, with 12 bases lining up with TRBD2. The CDR3 is 17 residues long. Germline V gene lookup returns CDR1 MNHEY and CDR2 SVGAGI. The J segment lost 7 bases and the V segment lost 5 bases, leaving 12 bases of the junction unmatched. CDR3 DNA sequence: TGTGCCAGCAGTCACAACCGCGGACTAGCGGGACCGAATGAGCAGTTCTTC. It encodes CASSHNRGLAGPNEQFF.

V gene TRBV28 combines with J gene TRBJ2-3, with D possibly being TRBD2 (5 bases). Germline CDR1 reads MDHEN; CDR2 reads SYDVKM. V was pared by 8 bases and J by 6 bases, with 18 bases between. This CDR3 region has 14 residues. The CDR3 DNA follows: TGTGCCAGCCTCCCATTGGGAGCGCGGGATACGCAGTATTTT. It specifies CASLPLGARDTQYF.

The chain uses TRBV10-3 and TRBJ1-2; D may be TRBD1 (6 bases). The V gene's germline CDR1 is ENHRY and CDR2 SYGVKD. There are 15 residues in the CDR3. Trimming removed 7 bases from V and 0 bases from J, with 15 bases in between. The DNA of the CDR3 is TGTGCCATCACCCCCCAAACAGGGACTAACTATGGCTACACCTTC. This codes for CAITPQTGTNYGYTF.

This clonotype appeared many times. The gene calls are TRBV13 and TRBJ2-7; a possible D gene is TRBD1 (6 bases). The V gene lost 5 bases and the J gene lost 2 bases, with 19 bases spanning the gap. The germline V gene encodes CDR1 PRHDT and CDR2 FYEKMQ (reference sequence). This CDR3 is 16 amino acids long. The CDR3 loop is CASSVKSGQEAYEQYF. The DNA of the CDR3 is TGTGCCAGCAGCGTAAAGTCGGGACAAGAGGCCTACGAGCAGTACTTC.

The chain uses TRBV19 and TRBJ1-5; possible D gene TRBD1, 5 bases. The V gene lost 10 bases and the J gene lost 2 bases, with 12 bases spanning the gap. Germline-derived CDR1 and CDR2 are LNHDA and SQIVND (reference sequence). This CDR3 comprises 13 residues. CDR3 sequence reads: CATKKQGNQPQHF. The CDR3 nucleotides read TGTGCCACCAAGAAACAGGGCAATCAGCCCCAGCATTTT.

CDR3 loop: CASSPRTDLPGNTEAFF. The CDR3 nucleotides are TGTGCCAGCAGCCCTCGGACAGATCTGCCAGGGAACACTGAAGCTTTCTTT. The chain recombines TRBV7-9 with TRBJ1-1, with D tentatively TRBD1 (6 bases). The CDR3 covers 17 residues. CDR1 is SEHNR and CDR2 is FQNEAQ in the germline V gene (reference sequence). V lost 5 bases and J lost 1, with 20 bases in between.

This clonotype has more than one count but fewer than ten. This chain joins TRBV4-2 and TRBJ1-2; D remains ambiguous. Trimming cost V 1 base and J 7 bases, with 10 bases left between them. The germline V gene encodes CDR1 LGHNA and CDR2 YNFKEQ. The CDR3 contains 13 residues. The CDR3 DNA follows: TGTGCCAGCAGCCAAGGATGGGGATTTGGCTACACCTTC. Amino acids: CASSQGWGFGYTF.

This clonotype has just a few counts. V usage is TRBV7-9 and J usage is TRBJ1-2, with D hard to call. V was cut by 4 bases and J by 0 bases, with 9 bases left in between. CDR1 is SEHNR, CDR2 FQNEAQ, per germline (reference sequence). The CDR3 totals 14 residues. The CDR3 DNA follows: TGTGCCAGCAGCTGGCACAGTCCTAACTATGGCTACACCTTC. It yields the protein CASSWHSPNYGYTF.

The chain has TRBV5-1 and TRBJ2-3, with 9 bases fitting TRBD2. V dropped 1 base and J dropped 3; count of bases not matched to a gene: 15. This CDR3 comprises 19 residues. Germline V lookup: CDR1 SGHRS, CDR2 YFSETQ. Written as DNA, the CDR3 is TGCGCCAGCAGCTTGACCCCAGTGGGAGCGGGGGGAGGTACAGATACGCAGTATTTT. Its translation: CASSLTPVGAGGGTDTQYF.

This clonotype was detected a few times. This chain links TRBV10-3 with TRBJ2-7; the match to TRBD1 covers 7 bases. Germline V gives CDR1 ENHRY, CDR2 SYGVKD. V trimming: 4 bases; J trimming: 2 bases; junction bases outside the gene matches: 8. CDR3 size: 15 residues. This CDR3 is CAISADRLHPYEQYF. DNA for the CDR3: TGTGCCATCAGTGCGGACAGGTTGCATCCCTACGAGCAGTACTTC.

V and J are TRBV28 and TRBJ1-2; D not certain. Germline values: CDR1 MDHEN, CDR2 SYDVKM. The CDR3 contains 13 residues. Trimming took off 7 bases at V and 8 bases at J, with 17 bases between the two ends. CDR3 nucleotides: TGTGCCAGCACCTTACAGCGGGGTGGAGGCTACACCTTC. It codes for CASTLQRGGGYTF.

This clonotype was detected only a few times. J is TRBJ2-1 and V is TRBV7-8; either TRBD1 or TRBD2 may fit D (6 bases each). The germline V gene encodes CDR1 SGHVS and CDR2 FQNEAQ. This CDR3 is 14 amino acids long. With 0 bases removed from V and 9 bases from J, the gap between germline ends came to 12 bases. The CDR3 DNA reads TGTGCCAGCAGCTTAGCGTGGGGGGCTGGTGAGCAGTTCTTC. This translates into CASSLAWGAGEQFF.

This sequence joins TRBV20-1 and TRBJ1-3; a possible D gene is TRBD1 (5 bases). Germline V gene sequence: CDR1 DFQATT, CDR2 SNEGSKA (reference sequence). V lost 4 bases and J 0 bases, leaving 13 bases between the germline ends. This CDR3 has 15 residues. CDR3 residues: CSAIRGQGSGNTIYF. As DNA, the CDR3 is TGCAGTGCTATTCGAGGACAAGGCTCTGGAAACACCATATATTTT.

This chain connects TRBV27 to TRBJ2-5; 10 bases map to TRBD2. The germline gives CDR1 MNHEY, CDR2 SMNVEV (reference sequence). CDR3 length: 16 amino acids. V shed 2 bases and J 4 bases; nucleotides not matched to a gene: 7. This CDR3 is CASSLRPSGGTETQYF. CDR3 sequence (DNA): TGTGCCAGCAGTTTACGTCCTAGCGGGGGCACAGAGACCCAGTACTTC.

This clonotype was seen more than once but under ten times. The V gene is TRBV18, the J gene TRBJ2-1; D call uncertain. The V end was cut by 6 bases, the J end by 0 bases, with 15 bases between. This CDR3 has 16 amino acids. CDR1 and CDR2 from the germline V gene are KGHSH and LQKENI. The DNA of the CDR3 is TGTGCCAGCTCCCGTGTCCCCGGTAGCTCCTACAATGAGCAGTTCTTC. Translating it yields CASSRVPGSSYNEQFF.

V usage is TRBV15 and J usage is TRBJ2-5; tentatively, D is TRBD1 (6 bases). The length of the CDR3 is 16 residues. Per the germline V gene, CDR1 is LNHNV and CDR2 is YYDKDF (reference sequence). V lost 1 base to trimming and J lost 6 bases, with 18 bases between them. CDR3 protein: CATSRGGGYHSKTQYF. The CDR3 DNA sequence: TGTGCCACCAGCAGAGGAGGGGGTTACCACAGTAAGACCCAGTACTTC.

On this clonotype: Because it lacks the conserved phenylalanine or tryptophan at the end, this CDR3 is likely a read error. The rearrangement links TRBV29-1 to TRBJ2-3, with unresolved D. The CDR3 is made up of 11 amino acids. V lost 4 bases, J lost 5 bases, and 7 bases lay in between. Germline values: CDR1 SQVTM, CDR2 ANQGSEA. CDR3 coding DNA: TGCAGCGTTGTAACGGGAGATACGCAGTATTGT. This sequence encodes CSVVTGDTQYC.

This clonotype was found a few times. A read error may account for a junction end that differs from germline. The chain has TRBV4-2 and TRBJ2-7; D remains ambiguous. The CDR3 length is 16 residues. Per the germline V gene, CDR1 is LGHNA and CDR2 is YNFKEQ. CDR3 sequence (DNA): TGTGCCAGCAGCCTCGATGTTGGCTCGGATGATACGGAGTGGCACTTC. This codes for CASSLDVGSDDTEWHF.

This chain uses TRBV12-3 or TRBV12-4 with TRBJ1-5; D may be TRBD1 (6 bases). V lost 5 bases, J lost 6 bases, and 11 bases lay in between. This CDR3 region has 13 residues. The CDR3 sequence: CASSHRVSQPQHF. The DNA for the CDR3 is TGTGCCAGCAGTCACAGGGTTAGTCAGCCCCAGCATTTT.